This TCR beta chain was obtained from a study of OX40 agonist ivuxolimab in advanced cancers. About the study: Patients with hepatocellular carcinoma, melanoma, renal cell or head and neck cancer made up the dose-escalation patients.

Remarks on this clone: Its antigen is currently unknown.

At baseline, cycle 4 day 1, and cycle 7 day 1, blood was sampled. The V end lost 5 bases, the J end lost 5 bases, and 14 bases lay between the germline ends. Germline V gene lookup returns CDR1 LNHNV and CDR2 YYDKDF (reference sequence). This CDR3 is 14 amino acids long. Study outcomes and limitations: Within 6 weeks, CD4+ and CD8+ blood T cells expanded clonally at 0.1 to 3.0 mg/kg.

Produced via immunoSEQ multiplex PCR; TCRdb's table is partial and in-frame only. The sample holds around 72,000 clones, over 75% seen once. The genes are TRBV15 and TRBJ2-3, with a possible D match to TRBD2 (6 bases). This material consisted of CD4+ or CD8+ T cells sorted from blood, taken in a trial of the OX40 agonist ivuxolimab. The sequence derives from an adult with an advanced solid tumor such as melanoma, head and neck, liver or kidney cancer. The CDR3 region is CATSEGLPLDTQYF. The CDR3 DNA reads TGTGCCACCAGCGAAGGACTACCTCTAGATACGCAGTATTTT.